A selection of T cell receptor beta chains follows, all from one sample in a study of Graves' ophthalmopathy and Graves' hyperthyroidism. MiXCR, applied by TCRdb to the multiplex PCR reads, yields one record per CDR3 protein. The table has more than 1,000,000 distinct CDR3 sequences, 36% seen once. The material sequenced was peripheral blood or thyroid tissue (not recorded which). The source is an adult man with Graves' hyperthyroidism. The CDR3 runs from the conserved cysteine through the conserved F or W. The D gene is left open where the match is weak. Rows give clone size only sometimes, using once, few, many, or a class for an expanded clone.

d_gene	v_gene	j_gene	abundance	CDR3nt	CDR3aa
.	TRBV18	TRBJ1-5	.	TGTGCCAGCTCACCACAGAGGGGGGAGCCCCAGCATTTT	CASSPQRGEPQHF
TRBD2	TRBV11-2	TRBJ2-5	many	TGTGCCAGCACTAATCGGGGAGGGGCACAAGAGACCCAGTACTTC	CASTNRGGAQETQYF
.	TRBV4-3	TRBJ2-7	.	TGCGCCAGCAGCCTAGGTTCCCAGGGCGAGCAGTACTTC	CASSLGSQGEQYF
.	TRBV10-3	TRBJ1-2	.	TGTGCCACTACAGGACAGAACACTAACTATGGCTACACCTTC	CATTGQNTNYGYTF
.	TRBV12-3/TRBV12-4	TRBJ1-4	few	TGTGCCAGCAGTTTAACGGGCGCGGCTAATGAAAAACTGTTTTTT	CASSLTGAANEKLFF
.	TRBV19	TRBJ1-2	.	TGTGCCAGTAGACCCGGGACACAGGGTAACTATGGCTACACCTTC	CASRPGTQGNYGYTF
TRBD1	TRBV24-1	TRBJ2-2	many	TGTGCCACGGCGACAGGGGGCGATCGTGAAGTAAGCGGGGAGCTGTTTTTT	CATATGGDREVSGELFF
TRBD1	TRBV10-1	TRBJ1-2	many	TGCGCCAGCAGTGAGACGGACAGGATCACTAACTATGGCTACACCTTC	CASSETDRITNYGYTF
TRBD2	TRBV2	TRBJ2-5	many	TGTGCCAGCAAGGGTAGCGGGAGGGTGACCCAGTACTTC	CASKGSGRVTQYF
.	TRBV6-4	TRBJ1-2	.	TGTGCCAGCAAGGATACAGGCAGCGGCTATGGCTACACCTTC	CASKDTGSGYGYTF
TRBD1	TRBV4-1	TRBJ1-6	.	TGCGCCAGCAGCCAAGGTGGCAGGGGGCAACCGGGTTCACCCCTCCACTTT	CASSQGGRGQPGSPLHF
.	TRBV6-5	TRBJ1-3	once	TGTGCCAGCAGTTACTCAAGGTTCACCATATATTTT	CASSYSRFTIYF
TRBD1	TRBV25-1	TRBJ2-7	.	TGTGCCAGCAGTGAACGGGGGACAGGGACCTACTACGAGCAGTACTTC	CASSERGTGTYYEQYF
.	TRBV2	TRBJ2-2	.	TGTGCCAGCATTCGGACAGGGGAGCTGTTTTTT	CASIRTGELFF
TRBD1	TRBV7-9	TRBJ1-1	many	TGTGCCAGCAGCCCGAGCGGGACAGGGCGGTACACTGAAGCTTTCTTT	CASSPSGTGRYTEAFF
.	TRBV30	TRBJ1-4	few	TGTGCCTGGAGTAGAGGGCTTGATGAAAAACTGTTTTTT	CAWSRGLDEKLFF
.	TRBV7-2	TRBJ2-5	many	TGTGCCAGCAGCTTATTGACTAGAGAAGAGACCCAGTACTTC	CASSLLTREETQYF